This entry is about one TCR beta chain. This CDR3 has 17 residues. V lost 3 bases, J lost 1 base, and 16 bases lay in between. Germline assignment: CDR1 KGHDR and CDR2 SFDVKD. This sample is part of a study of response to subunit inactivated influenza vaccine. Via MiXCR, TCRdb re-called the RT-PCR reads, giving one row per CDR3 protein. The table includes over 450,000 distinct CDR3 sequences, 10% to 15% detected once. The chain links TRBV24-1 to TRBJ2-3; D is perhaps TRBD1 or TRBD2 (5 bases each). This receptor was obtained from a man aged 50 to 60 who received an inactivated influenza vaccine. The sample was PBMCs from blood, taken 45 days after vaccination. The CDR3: CATSDQGTRTGTDTQYF. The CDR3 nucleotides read TGTGCCACCAGTGATCAAGGGACCCGAACTGGCACAGATACGCAGTATTTT.